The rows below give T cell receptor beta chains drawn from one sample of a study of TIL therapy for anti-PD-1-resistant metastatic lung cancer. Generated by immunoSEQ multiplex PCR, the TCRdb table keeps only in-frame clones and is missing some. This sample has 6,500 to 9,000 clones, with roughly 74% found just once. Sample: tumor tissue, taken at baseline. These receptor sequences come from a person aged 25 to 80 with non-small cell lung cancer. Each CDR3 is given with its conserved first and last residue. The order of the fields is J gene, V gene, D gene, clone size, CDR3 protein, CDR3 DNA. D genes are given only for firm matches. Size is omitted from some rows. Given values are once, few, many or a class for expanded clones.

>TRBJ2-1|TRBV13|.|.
CASSTFGNEQFF
TGTGCCAGCAGCACGTTCGGCAATGAGCAGTTCTTC
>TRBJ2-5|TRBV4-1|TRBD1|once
CASSPDRGLQTQYF
TGCGCCAGCAGCCCGGACAGGGGCCTTCAGACCCAGTACTTC
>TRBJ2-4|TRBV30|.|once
CAWSVGIAKNIQYF
TGTGCCTGGAGTGTGGGGATAGCCAAAAACATTCAGTACTTC
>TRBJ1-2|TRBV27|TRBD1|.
CASSLSRGDGYTF
TGTGCCAGCAGTTTGAGCAGGGGGGATGGCTACACCTTC
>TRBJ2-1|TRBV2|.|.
CASSELLGGNEQFF
TGTGCCAGCAGTGAACTCTTGGGGGGCAATGAGCAGTTCTTC
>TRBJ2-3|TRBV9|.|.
CASSGTGTDTQYF
TGTGCCAGCAGCGGTACAGGCACAGATACGCAGTATTTT
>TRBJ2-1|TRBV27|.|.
CASSEGGGPSSYNEQFF
TGTGCCAGCAGTGAGGGGGGAGGGCCGAGCTCCTACAATGAGCAGTTCTTC
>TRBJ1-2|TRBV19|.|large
CASSMAGNYGYTF
TGTGCCAGTAGTATGGCAGGCAACTATGGCTACACCTTC
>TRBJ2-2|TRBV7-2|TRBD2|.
CASSLVAGGPTSPGELFF
TGTGCCAGCAGCTTAGTCGCGGGGGGCCCAACTTCCCCCGGGGAGCTGTTTTTT
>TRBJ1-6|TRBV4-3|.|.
CASSPDSTYNSPLHF
TGCGCCAGCAGCCCGGACAGTACCTATAATTCACCCCTCCACTTT
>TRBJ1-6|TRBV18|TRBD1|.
CASSPAGQGAFSYNSPLHF
TGTGCCAGCTCACCAGCGGGACAGGGGGCGTTCTCCTATAATTCACCCCTCCACTTT
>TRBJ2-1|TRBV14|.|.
CASSPGLYNEQFF
TGTGCCAGCAGCCCGGGACTTTACAATGAGCAGTTCTTC
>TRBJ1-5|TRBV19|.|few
CASNARGIGWAQHF
TGTGCCAGTAACGCACGGGGGATTGGCTGGGCCCAGCATTTT
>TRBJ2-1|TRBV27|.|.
CECVGGRYNEQFF
TGTGAATGCGTGGGGGGGCGGTACAATGAGCAGTTCTTC
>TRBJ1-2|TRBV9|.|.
CASSVGVGGTNYGYTF
TGTGCCAGCAGCGTAGGCGTGGGGGGAACTAACTATGGCTACACCTTC